A selection of T cell receptor beta chains follows, all from one sample in a study of blood T cell repertoires in COVID-19. The repertoire was sequenced with immunoSEQ multiplex PCR; TCRdb's copy has only in-frame clones and lacks some. Of approximately 170,000 clones detected, under 85% appear once; the ten largest clones hold 5.5% to 8%. Sequencing used peripheral blood. The receptors derive from an elderly man with COVID-19, enrolled during active disease. Each CDR3 is given with its conserved first and last residue. A D gene is named only where the DNA matches it firmly. Not every row has a clone size; where given, it reads once, few, many or a size class.

>-|TRBJ2-7|TRBD1|TRBV18
TGTGCCAGCTCACCACCGGGACAGGGGACTTACGAGCAGTACTTC
CASSPPGQGTYEQYF
>-|TRBJ1-4|-|TRBV19
TGTGCCAGTAGTTTGAGGGCTTTGACTAATGAAAAACTGTTTTTT
CASSLRALTNEKLFF
>once|TRBJ2-7|-|TRBV11-3
TGTGCCAGCAGCTTAGCGGAGTCTTCCTACGAGCAGTACTTC
CASSLAESSYEQYF
>-|TRBJ2-3|TRBD2|TRBV9
TGTGCCAGCAGTGCGGGGGGGGCCCGCACAGATACGCAGTATTTT
CASSAGGARTDTQYF
>-|TRBJ1-2|TRBD1|TRBV7-8
TGTGCCAGCAGCTTGGAGGTTGACAGGGGTTATGGCTACACCTTC
CASSLEVDRGYGYTF
>few|TRBJ1-6|-|TRBV9
TGTGCCAGCAGGGCCACAGGTAATGGTTCACCCCTCCACTTT
CASRATGNGSPLHF
>-|TRBJ2-5|TRBD1|TRBV4-2
TGTGCCAGCAGCCAATTTCTGGGACAGGTCCAAGAGACCCAGTACTTC
CASSQFLGQVQETQYF
>-|TRBJ2-7|TRBD1|TRBV9
TGTGCCAGCAGCGTAGAGACAGGGAACTTCTACGAGCAGTACTTC
CASSVETGNFYEQYF
>-|TRBJ1-5|-|TRBV19
TGTGCCAGTAGTATAGTTGGGGGCCTTAGTCAGCCCCAGCATTTT
CASSIVGGLSQPQHF
>once|TRBJ2-5|TRBD2|TRBV7-2
TGTGCCAGCAGCTTATTCAGCGGGGGGGGCGGATTGGAGACCCAGTACTTC
CASSLFSGGGGLETQYF
>-|TRBJ1-5|TRBD1|TRBV6-2/TRBV6-3
TGTGCCAACAGCCGGGGACAGAACAATCAGCCCCAGCATTTT
CANSRGQNNQPQHF
>-|TRBJ1-2|TRBD1|TRBV5-4
TGTGCCAGCAGCTTGGAACCGCAGGGGGCAAGGGGCTACACCTTC
CASSLEPQGARGYTF
>-|TRBJ2-7|TRBD1|TRBV19
TGTGCCAGTAGTAGGGACAGAACCCTCGAGCAGTACTTC
CASSRDRTLEQYF
>-|TRBJ1-2|-|TRBV6-5
TGTGCCAGCAGCCTAAGTTCTGGCTACACCTTC
CASSLSSGYTF
>-|TRBJ1-6|TRBD1|TRBV4-1
TGCGCCAGCAGCCAGGACCTCGGGACAGGGGCATCACCCCTCCACTTT
CASSQDLGTGASPLHF
>-|TRBJ2-7|-|TRBV4-1
TGCGCCAGCAGCCTGCGCGGGACAGAGCTGTACGAGCAGTACTTC
CASSLRGTELYEQYF
>medium-sized|TRBJ2-1|TRBD1|TRBV28
TGTGCCAGCAGTCTCGACAGGGAGAGGGACAATGAGCAGTTCTTC
CASSLDRERDNEQFF
>-|TRBJ1-3|-|TRBV6-2/TRBV6-3
TGTGCCAGCAGTTACGCAAGGGGATCTGGAAACACCATATATTTT
CASSYARGSGNTIYF
>-|TRBJ1-2|-|TRBV9
TGTGCCAGCAGCGCGAGCCGCAACTATGGCTACACCTTC
CASSASRNYGYTF
>-|TRBJ2-5|TRBD1|TRBV11-3
TGTGCCAGCAGCCCGAGGGACAGCGAAGAGACCCAGTACTTC
CASSPRDSEETQYF
>-|TRBJ2-2|TRBD1|TRBV5-1
TGCGCCAGCAGCTCATGGGCGGTAGGCCCCGGACAGGGGGCAGGCGGGGAGCTGTTTTTT
CASSSWAVGPGQGAGGELFF
>-|TRBJ2-5|TRBD1|TRBV7-9
TGTGCCAGCAGCCCCCCTGGGACAGGCGCCTCGGAGACCCAGTACTTC
CASSPPGTGASETQYF
>-|TRBJ2-7|-|TRBV5-1
TGCGCCAGCAGCCCTGTCAGGGGAAAAAACTACGAGCAGTACTTC
CASSPVRGKNYEQYF
>-|TRBJ2-5|TRBD1|TRBV11-3
TGTGCCAGCAGCGAGGACAGGGGAGAGACCCAGTACTTC
CASSEDRGETQYF
>-|TRBJ2-3|-|TRBV7-9
TGTGCCAGCAGCTTATACAGGGACCCCACAGATACGCAGTATTTT
CASSLYRDPTDTQYF
>-|TRBJ2-3|TRBD2|TRBV6-1
TGTGCCAGCAGTGAACTAGCGGGGGCCTTCCGAGATACGCAGTATTTT
CASSELAGAFRDTQYF
>-|TRBJ2-3|-|TRBV6-6
TGTGCCAGCAGGGACATGCCGGGAGATACGCAGTATTTT
CASRDMPGDTQYF
>-|TRBJ1-6|-|TRBV15
TGTGCCACCAGCAGATCATTGGACAATCGAATCCACTTT
CATSRSLDNRIHF
>-|TRBJ2-7|-|TRBV6-2/TRBV6-3
TGTGCCAGCAGTTACTCGAAATGGGGGCGCGTCTACGAGCAGTACTTC
CASSYSKWGRVYEQYF
>-|TRBJ1-5|TRBD1|TRBV6-1
TGTGCCAGCAGTGAAGGGGATGGACAGGGCGGTCAGCCCCAGCATTTT
CASSEGDGQGGQPQHF
>-|TRBJ1-2|-|TRBV9
TGTGCCAGCAGCGTAGCCGTTACAGGGTCTGGCTACACCTTC
CASSVAVTGSGYTF
>-|TRBJ2-1|TRBD1|TRBV7-2
TGTGCCAGCAGCCCCGACAGGGCCTCCTACAATGAGCAGTTCTTC
CASSPDRASYNEQFF
>-|TRBJ2-7|-|TRBV20-1
TGCAGTGCTAGTAGGTCAGCGCGATCCTACGAGCAGTACTTC
CSASRSARSYEQYF
>-|TRBJ1-4|TRBD1|TRBV5-4
TGTGCCAGCAGCCTTACAGGGGATAATGAAAAACTGTTTTTT
CASSLTGDNEKLFF
>-|TRBJ2-5|-|TRBV5-4
TGTGCCAGCAGCTTAAGGGCGGGGTACCAAGAGACCCAGTACTTC
CASSLRAGYQETQYF
>-|TRBJ2-2|TRBD2|TRBV4-2
TGTGCCAGCAGCCAAGTAAGCGGGGGGCCGGGGACCGGGGAGCTGTTTTTT
CASSQVSGGPGTGELFF
>-|TRBJ2-6|-|TRBV6-1
TGTGCCAGCAGTGAGAGGGGGGGAGCCGGGGCCAACGTCCTGACTTTC
CASSERGGAGANVLTF
>-|TRBJ1-1|-|TRBV27
TGTGCCAGCAGTTTACGGCAGGGAGAAGCTTTCTTT
CASSLRQGEAFF
>-|TRBJ1-4|-|TRBV9
TGTGCCAGCAGCGTAGCATCAACTAATGAAAAACTGTTTTTT
CASSVASTNEKLFF
>many|TRBJ2-7|-|TRBV10-1
TGCGCCAGCCCCCGGGGCAGGGGACACGAGCAGTACTTC
CASPRGRGHEQYF
>-|TRBJ1-6|-|TRBV19
TGTGCCAGTAGTATGAGGCTGATGACTGGGGGGGCCCTCCACTTT
CASSMRLMTGGALHF
>-|TRBJ2-5|-|TRBV7-7
TGTGCCAGCAGCCCGTCGGGTGGTTTGGAGACCCAGTACTTC
CASSPSGGLETQYF
>-|TRBJ1-2|TRBD1|TRBV5-5
TGTGCCAGCAGCCACTCAACGACAGGGGTGGGCTACACCTTC
CASSHSTTGVGYTF
>-|TRBJ2-7|TRBD2|TRBV25-1
TGTGCCAGCAGTGATGGGACTAACTCCTACGAGCAGTACTTC
CASSDGTNSYEQYF
>-|TRBJ2-4|TRBD1|TRBV9
TGTGCCAGCAGCGTCGGGACAGGGGGCGATAAGGACATTCAGTACTTC
CASSVGTGGDKDIQYF